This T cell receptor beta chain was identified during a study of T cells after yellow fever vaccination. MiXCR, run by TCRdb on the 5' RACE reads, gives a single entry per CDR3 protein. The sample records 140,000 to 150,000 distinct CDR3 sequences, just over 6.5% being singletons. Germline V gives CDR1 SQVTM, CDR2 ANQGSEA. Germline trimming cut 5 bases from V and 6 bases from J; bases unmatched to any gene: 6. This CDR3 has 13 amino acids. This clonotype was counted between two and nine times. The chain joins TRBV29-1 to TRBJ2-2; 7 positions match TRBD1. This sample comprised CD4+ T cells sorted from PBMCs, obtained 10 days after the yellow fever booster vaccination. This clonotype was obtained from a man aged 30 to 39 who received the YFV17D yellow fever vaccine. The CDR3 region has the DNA TGCAGCGTTAGGGAAAGGGGGCCCGGGGAGCTGTTTTTT. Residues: CSVRERGPGELFF.